One sample yielded the 27 T cell receptor beta chains listed below, sequenced in a study of shared clonotypes between healthy human individuals. Using immunoSEQ multiplex PCR, the repertoire was profiled, and TCRdb retains in-frame clones only, with some absent. The table includes around 500,000 clones, about 80% detected once. The sample was PBMCs. The source of these receptors is a woman in her forties in good health. Some clones in this sample may be carry-over from other donors' samples.

This clone was recorded once. V and J are TRBV6-1 and TRBJ2-3, with 7 nucleotides matching TRBD2. V was pared by 8 bases and J by 4 bases, with 12 bases of the junction left unmatched. The length of the CDR3 is 15 residues. Germline loops: CDR1 MNHNS, CDR2 SASEGT. The CDR3 DNA reads as TGTGCCAGCTTGGAGACGGGAGGAGGCGCAGATACGCAGTATTTT. It encodes CASLETGGGADTQYF.

The V call is TRBV5-1, the J call TRBJ2-5, with TRBD2 as a possible D gene (5 bases). In germline, CDR1 is SGHRS, CDR2 YFSETQ. CDR3 size: 16 residues. The V end was cut by 5 bases, the J end by 2 bases, with 19 bases between. For the CDR3, the DNA is TGCGCCAGCAGTCTTTTGGGGAGCGGCAGTCAAGAGACCCAGTACTTC. Translated, it gives CASSLLGSGSQETQYF.

The chain is built from TRBV10-1 and TRBJ1-1, with a possible D match to TRBD1 (5 bases). The CDR3 covers 13 residues. V shed 8 bases and J shed 2 bases, with 12 bases lying between them. Germline V gene sequence: CDR1 WNHNN, CDR2 SYGVQD (reference sequence). The CDR3 region is CASQRDRNTEAFF. The CDR3 bases are TGCGCCAGCCAACGAGACAGAAACACTGAAGCTTTCTTT.

J is TRBJ2-1 and V is TRBV7-9; tentative D call: TRBD1 (6 bases). The CDR3 has 15 residues. Per the germline V gene, CDR1 is SEHNR and CDR2 is FQNEAQ (reference sequence). V lost 4 bases to trimming and J lost 4 bases, with 14 bases between them. CDR3 loop: CASSWVRDNYNEQFF. In nucleotides, the CDR3 is TGTGCCAGCAGCTGGGTACGGGACAATTACAATGAGCAGTTCTTC.

This chain links TRBV27 with TRBJ1-2, with D uncertain. Germline-derived CDR1 and CDR2 are MNHEY and SMNVEV (reference sequence). Trimming removed 8 bases from V and 4 bases from J, with 20 bases in between. The length of the CDR3 is 15 residues. The CDR3 DNA follows: TGTGCCAGCTCCCCCACCCCGGGAGGTCTCTATGGCTACACCTTC. Its protein product is CASSPTPGGLYGYTF.

Regarding this clone: At the DNA level, this CDR3 is encoded by other sequences in the same sample as well. This chain links TRBV18 with TRBJ2-5; TRBD1 matches 8 bases. The CDR3 consists of 15 residues. CDR1 and CDR2 (germline): KGHSH, LQKENI. Unmatched junction bases numbered 4, after V lost 2 bases and J lost 2 bases. CDR3 nucleotide sequence: TGTGCCAGCTCACCATTCCAGGGGGCTCAAGAGACCCAGTACTTC. Encoded protein: CASSPFQGAQETQYF.

The rearrangement links TRBV13 to TRBJ2-3, with 7 bases lining up with TRBD2. Germline loops: CDR1 PRHDT, CDR2 FYEKMQ (reference sequence). J was trimmed by 3 bases and V by 5 bases; bases with no gene match: 17. There are 18 residues in the CDR3. The CDR3 bases are TGTGCCAGCAGCCCCCGAGTGGGGGGGGGAAAACGAACAGATACGCAGTATTTT. As protein: CASSPRVGGGKRTDTQYF.

The chain combines TRBV7-9 with TRBJ2-3, with D unclear. There are 12 residues in the CDR3. With 3 bases removed from V and 4 bases from J, the gap between germline ends came to 5 bases. Germline CDR1 is SEHNR and CDR2 is FQNEAQ (reference sequence). The CDR3 loop reads CASSFVADTQYF. Written as DNA, the CDR3 is TGTGCCAGCAGCTTTGTGGCAGATACGCAGTATTTT.

The rearrangement links TRBV5-6 to TRBJ1-3; D is ambiguous. The CDR3 extends over 15 amino acids. V lost 4 bases and J lost 0, with 11 bases in between. Germline V gene data show CDR1 as SGHDT and CDR2 as YYEEEE. CDR3: CASSIWESSGNTIYF. The CDR3 DNA follows: TGTGCCAGCAGCATATGGGAGTCCTCTGGAAACACCATATATTTT.

The genes are TRBV6-1 and TRBJ1-5, with D unresolved. This CDR3 contains 15 residues. Trimming left V 6 bases short and J 5 bases short, with 17 bases between. Germline V gene data show CDR1 as MNHNS and CDR2 as SASEGT. CDR3 nucleotide sequence: TGTGCCAGCAGCGTTCACTTGGGAGGCTATCAGCCCCAGCATTTT. It is translated as CASSVHLGGYQPQHF.

This chain joins TRBV9 and TRBJ2-7; 9 bases are a match to TRBD2. The germline V gene encodes CDR1 SGDLS and CDR2 YYNGEE. V lost 3 bases, J lost 4 bases, and 8 bases stayed unmatched. This CDR3 is built from 15 residues. CDR3 region: CASSAGGGRGYEQYF. As DNA, the CDR3 is TGTGCCAGCAGCGCCGGGGGCGGGAGGGGTTACGAGCAGTACTTC. Based on the CDR3 plus reference TRBV9 and TRBJ2-7, the full variable domain is DSGVTQTPKHLITATGQRVTLRCSPRSGDLSVYWYQQSLDQGLQFLIQYYNGEERAKGNILERFSAQQFPDLHSELNLSSLELGDSALYFCASSAGGGRGYEQYFGPGTRLTVT.

The chain employs TRBV5-1 and TRBJ1-5, with a tentative D call TRBD1 (6 bases). The V gene lost 4 bases and the J gene lost 7 bases, with 12 bases spanning the gap. The CDR3 is 13 amino acids. Germline CDR1 SGHRS, CDR2 YFSETQ. The chain's CDR3 is CASSQNTGQPQHF. The CDR3 DNA follows: TGCGCCAGCAGCCAGAACACAGGGCAGCCCCAGCATTTT.

The sample holds a few counts of this clone. The chain is built from TRBV6-1 and TRBJ1-5; 11 bases line up with TRBD1. There are 15 residues in the CDR3. The V segment lost 4 bases and the J segment 7 bases; nucleotides outside the gene matches: 6. CDR1 MNHNS and CDR2 SASEGT come from the germline V gene. The CDR3 spells CASSGGQGERQPQHF. The DNA for the CDR3 is TGTGCCAGCAGTGGGGGACAGGGGGAGAGGCAGCCCCAGCATTTT.

The DNA for the CDR3 is TGTGCCAGCAGCGTCAGGGGGTGGAAAAATGAGCAGTTCTTC. This sequence encodes CASSVRGWKNEQFF. J is TRBJ2-1 and V is TRBV5-6; 7 bases align to TRBD1. This CDR3 contains 14 residues. Unmatched junction bases numbered 8, after V lost 4 bases and J lost 7 bases. Per germline, CDR1 SGHDT and CDR2 YYEEEE.

In this sample, this clone turned up a few times. The V gene is TRBV7-2, the J gene TRBJ2-1; no clear D. Germline-derived CDR1 and CDR2 are SGHTA and FQGNSA. The germline V and J ends were trimmed by 6 bases and 6 bases, with 9 bases remaining between them. The length of the CDR3 is 12 residues. CDR3 protein: CASSQGVNEQFF. In DNA form, the CDR3 reads TGTGCCAGCAGTCAAGGCGTCAATGAGCAGTTCTTC.

The V and J genes are TRBV11-3 and TRBJ1-1; D gene uncertain. V lost 3 bases and J lost 1, with 9 bases in between. This CDR3 region has 14 residues. Germline V gives CDR1 SGHNT, CDR2 YENEEA. CDR3 nucleotide sequence: TGTGCCAGCAGCTTGGGTGGTTGGAACACTGAAGCTTTCTTT. Residues: CASSLGGWNTEAFF.

CDR3 sequence (DNA): TGTGCCAGCAGCCGCTGGGGGGAGGACTCTGGCTACACCTTC. Protein sequence: CASSRWGEDSGYTF. The V and J genes are TRBV5-4 and TRBJ1-2, with a possible D match to TRBD1 (5 bases). Germline CDR1 and CDR2: SGHNT and YYREEE (reference sequence). The CDR3 is 14 amino acids. V lost 4 bases and J lost 7, with 17 bases in between.

The chain uses TRBV19 and TRBJ1-1; tentatively, D is TRBD1 (5 bases). Germline CDR1 and CDR2: LNHDA and SQIVND (reference sequence). The V end lost 1 base, the J end lost 4 bases, and 13 bases lay between the germline ends. The CDR3 loop spans 15 amino acids. The CDR3 DNA sequence: TGTGCCAGTAGTATAGGACCCTTGACAGCCACTGAAGCTTTCTTT. It codes for CASSIGPLTATEAFF.

The rearrangement links TRBV18 to TRBJ1-5; maybe TRBD1 (5 bases). The CDR3 contains 13 residues. CDR1 and CDR2 (germline): KGHSH, LQKENI. Trimming cost V 1 base and J 6 bases, with 7 bases left between them. Here the CDR3 reads CASSPLGTQPQHF. CDR3 nucleotides: TGTGCCAGCTCACCACTGGGGACTCAGCCCCAGCATTTT.

This rearrangement joins TRBV4-1 to TRBJ2-1; 8 bases map to TRBD2. In germline, CDR1 is MGHRA, CDR2 YSYEKL. This CDR3 has 16 residues. After removal of 3 bases from V and 1 base from J, the junction contained 5 bases not matched to a gene. The CDR3 DNA reads TGCGCCAGCAGCCAGCATAGCGGGACTTCCTACAATGAGCAGTTCTTC. It codes for CASSQHSGTSYNEQFF.

As for this clone: One junction end disagrees with the germline gene, perhaps due to a read error. The chain carries TRBV11-2 and TRBJ2-1, with 7 bases that match TRBD2. This CDR3 region has 12 residues. Germline loops: CDR1 SGHAT, CDR2 FQNNGV. The CDR3 region is CASSPHGRRLVF. The CDR3 DNA reads TGTGCCAGCAGCCCGCACGGGAGGAGGCTGGTCTTC.

V and J are TRBV9 and TRBJ2-4; 8 nucleotides line up with TRBD1. The CDR3 totals 15 residues. The germline V gene encodes CDR1 SGDLS and CDR2 YYNGEE. Losses at the gene ends were 7 bases for V and 5 bases for J; bases not matched to a gene: 11. CDR3 protein: CASVGRTGSENIQYF. As DNA, the CDR3 is TGTGCCAGCGTGGGGAGGACAGGGAGTGAAAACATTCAGTACTTC. The full variable domain, in which reference TRBV9 and TRBJ2-4 provide the parts outside the CDR3, is DSGVTQTPKHLITATGQRVTLRCSPRSGDLSVYWYQQSLDQGLQFLIQYYNGEERAKGNILERFSAQQFPDLHSELNLSSLELGDSALYFCASVGRTGSENIQYFGAGTRLSVL.

V usage is TRBV30 and J usage is TRBJ2-5, with D unresolved. Germline CDR1 reads GTSNPN; CDR2 reads SVGIG (reference sequence). The CDR3 contains 14 residues. Trimming shortened V by 1 base and J by 1 base, and 10 bases separated the two germline ends. The CDR3 DNA reads TGTGCCTGGAGTGCCCCCGGTGTCCAAGAGACCCAGTACTTC. It yields the protein CAWSAPGVQETQYF.

This clone has at least ten counts. V and J are TRBV7-3 and TRBJ1-3, with 9 positions matching TRBD1. This CDR3 contains 15 residues. The V segment lost 5 bases and the J segment 0 bases; nucleotides outside the gene matches: 2. Germline V gene data show CDR1 as SGHTA and CDR2 as FQGTGA. For the CDR3, the DNA is TGTGCCAGCAGCGGGACAGGGACCTCTGGAAACACCATATATTTT. Protein sequence: CASSGTGTSGNTIYF.

This chain uses TRBV5-1 with TRBJ1-1, with a tentative D call TRBD1 (6 bases). The CDR3 has 16 amino acids. Trimming removed 0 bases at V and 4 bases at J, with 16 bases between. CDR1 is SGHRS and CDR2 is YFSETQ in the germline V gene. Here the CDR3 reads CASSLVASQTGTEAFF. In DNA, the CDR3 is TGCGCCAGCAGCTTGGTAGCAAGCCAGACAGGCACTGAAGCTTTCTTT.

V and J are TRBV5-1 and TRBJ1-1; possible D gene TRBD1, 6 bases. The CDR3 has 14 residues. V gave up 4 bases and J gave up 5 bases, with 15 bases separating them. CDR1 is SGHRS, CDR2 YFSETQ, per germline. The CDR3 DNA reads as TGCGCCAGCAGCGGCGCCCCAGGGGAAACTGAAGCTTTCTTT. Amino acid sequence: CASSGAPGETEAFF.

The V call is TRBV29-1, the J call TRBJ2-1, with unresolved D. The CDR3 loop spans 13 amino acids. The germline V and J ends were trimmed by 7 bases and 6 bases, with 16 bases remaining between them. Germline-derived CDR1 and CDR2 are SQVTM and ANQGSEA. CDR3 residues: CSAPMGLINEQFF. DNA for the CDR3: TGCAGCGCCCCGATGGGCCTAATCAATGAGCAGTTCTTC.